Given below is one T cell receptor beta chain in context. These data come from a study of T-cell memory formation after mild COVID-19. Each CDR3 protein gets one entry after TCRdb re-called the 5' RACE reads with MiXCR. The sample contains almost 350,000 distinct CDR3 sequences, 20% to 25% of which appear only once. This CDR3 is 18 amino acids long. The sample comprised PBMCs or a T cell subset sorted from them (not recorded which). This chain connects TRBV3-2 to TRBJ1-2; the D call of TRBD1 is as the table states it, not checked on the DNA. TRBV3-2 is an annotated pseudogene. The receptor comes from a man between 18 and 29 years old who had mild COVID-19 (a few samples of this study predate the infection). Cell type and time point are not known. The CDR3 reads CASSQQTSALFTLYGYTF. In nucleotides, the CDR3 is TGTGCCAGCAGCCAGCAAACCTCAGCCCTGTTTACTCTGTATGGCTACACCTTC.